The next 17 T cell receptor beta chains were all read from a single sample in a study of identical twins. MiXCR was run by TCRdb on the 5' RACE reads, yielding one entry per CDR3 protein. Among 600,000 to 850,000 distinct CDR3 sequences listed, about 20% were seen once. These sequences were also reported in another study, on T cells expressing NK-cell markers.

Sequencing was performed on PBMCs. These receptors came from a woman younger than 30 in good health.

The V call is TRBV29-1, the J call TRBJ2-2; no firm D call. Germline loops: CDR1 SQVTM, CDR2 ANQGSEA. The CDR3 is 14 residues long. Trimming took 4 bases from V and 3 from J, leaving 12 bases between them. In nucleotides, the CDR3 is TGCAGCGTTGTGGGCCTCCGACACACCGGGGAGCTGTTTTTT. It specifies CSVVGLRHTGELFF.

This clonotype has only a few counts. The chain has TRBV29-1 and TRBJ1-4; D is undetermined. Germline V lookup: CDR1 SQVTM, CDR2 ANQGSEA. CDR3 length: 11 residues. Trimming cost V 8 bases and J 2 bases, with 6 bases left between them. In DNA, the CDR3 is TGCAGCTACTTTACTAATGAAAAACTGTTTTTT. Protein: CSYFTNEKLFF.

The V call is TRBV20-1, the J call TRBJ2-5; D ambiguous. V shed 0 bases and J shed 7 bases, with 12 bases lying between them. Looked up from germline, CDR1 is DFQATT and CDR2 is SNEGSKA (reference sequence). The CDR3 totals 13 residues. The CDR3 spells CSARDGMAGTQYF. CDR3 coding DNA: TGCAGTGCTAGAGATGGGATGGCAGGGACCCAGTACTTC.

This clonotype has more than one count but fewer than ten. J is TRBJ2-5 and V is TRBV7-9; 8 bases are shared with TRBD2. CDR3 size: 17 residues. Per the germline V gene, CDR1 is SEHNR and CDR2 is FQNEAQ (reference sequence). Losses at the gene ends were 4 bases for V and 5 bases for J; bases not matched to a gene: 15. The CDR3 spells CASSSVYGTRGRETQYF. The CDR3 nucleotides are TGTGCCAGCAGCTCCGTTTATGGGACTAGGGGTCGGGAGACCCAGTACTTC. Variable domain in full (rest from reference TRBV7-9 and TRBJ2-5): DTGVSQNPRHKITKRGQNVTFRCDPISEHNRLYWYRQTLGQGPEFLTYFQNEAQLEKSRLLSDRFSAERPKGSFSTLEIQRTEQGDSAMYLCASSSVYGTRGRETQYFGPGTRLLVL.

V is TRBV7-9 and J is TRBJ2-1, with 7 bases aligning to TRBD2. With V trimmed by 5 bases and J by 8 bases, 12 bases remained unmatched. Germline values: CDR1 SEHNR, CDR2 FQNEAQ (reference sequence). The CDR3 contains 15 residues. This CDR3 reads CASSPREAGRDEQFF. The CDR3 nucleotides are TGTGCCAGCAGCCCTCGGGAGGCCGGGAGAGATGAGCAGTTCTTC. Supplemented by reference TRBV7-9 and TRBJ2-1, the full variable domain reads DTGVSQNPRHKITKRGQNVTFRCDPISEHNRLYWYRQTLGQGPEFLTYFQNEAQLEKSRLLSDRFSAERPKGSFSTLEIQRTEQGDSAMYLCASSPREAGRDEQFFGPGTRLTVL.

In this sample, this clonotype turned up a few times. The chain is built from TRBV7-2 and TRBJ2-1; possibly TRBD2 for D (5 bases). There are 16 residues in the CDR3. V lost 2 bases to trimming and J lost 0 bases, with 11 bases between them. CDR1 and CDR2 from the germline V gene are SGHTA and FQGNSA. The CDR3 DNA reads as TGTGCCAGCAGCTTAATTCAGCTAGCCTCCTACAATGAGCAGTTCTTC. Its protein product is CASSLIQLASYNEQFF.

For the CDR3, the DNA is TGTGCCAGCACCGATCCTTCCCACAGATCCTACGAGCAGTACTTC. It specifies CASTDPSHRSYEQYF. J is TRBJ2-7 and V is TRBV2; no firm D call. Germline V CDR1 and CDR2: SNHLY, FYNNEI. This CDR3 contains 15 residues. The ends were cut back, 7 bases at V and 1 base at J, with 17 bases in the middle.

V is TRBV3-1 and J is TRBJ2-3; D unclear. Germline V gene lookup returns CDR1 LGHDT and CDR2 YNNKEL (reference sequence). There are 13 residues in the CDR3. The germline V and J ends were trimmed by 2 bases and 8 bases, with 11 bases remaining between them. CDR3 residues: CASSQQTPSTQYF. The CDR3 DNA sequence: TGTGCCAGCAGCCAACAGACCCCTAGTACGCAGTATTTT.

The sample holds many counts of this clonotype. The V call is TRBV5-1, the J call TRBJ2-3; 8 bases fit TRBD1. In germline, CDR1 is SGHRS, CDR2 YFSETQ. There are 15 residues in the CDR3. The V gene end was trimmed by 1 base and the J gene end by 4 bases; junction bases not matched to a gene: 5. CDR3 sequence reads: CASSLFKTGADTQYF. CDR3 DNA sequence: TGCGCCAGCAGCTTGTTTAAGACAGGGGCAGATACGCAGTATTTT.

This clonotype was observed at least ten times. This chain links TRBV12-3 or TRBV12-4 with TRBJ2-3; D is perhaps TRBD1 or TRBD2 (6 bases each). V lost 4 bases, J lost 4 bases, and 15 bases lay in between. The CDR3 has 15 amino acids. The CDR3 region is CASSSQGGVSDTQYF. For the CDR3, the DNA is TGTGCCAGCAGTTCACAGGGAGGAGTGTCAGATACGCAGTATTTT.

J is TRBJ2-3 and V is TRBV24-1; TRBD1 might be the D (5 bases). The germline CDR1 and CDR2 sequences are KGHDR and SFDVKD. The CDR3 runs to 13 residues. The ends were cut back, 9 bases at V and 8 bases at J, with 17 bases in the middle. The CDR3 sequence is CATQGNTPGTQYF. Written as DNA, the CDR3 is TGTGCCACCCAGGGTAATACCCCGGGTACGCAGTATTTT.

The chain couples TRBV7-2 to TRBJ2-7, with TRBD2 identical over 10 bases. The CDR3 consists of 14 residues. Germline V gene sequence: CDR1 SGHTA, CDR2 FQGNSA. The V gene end was trimmed by 5 bases and the J gene end by 9 bases; junction bases not matched to a gene: 10. The chain's CDR3 is CASSDLAGDFLQYF. Written as DNA, the CDR3 is TGTGCCAGCAGCGACCTAGCGGGGGACTTTCTGCAGTACTTC.

This clonotype was observed a few times. The gene calls are TRBV4-3 and TRBJ2-1, with D unclear. The CDR3 has 15 amino acids. V shed 1 base and J shed 0 bases, with 7 bases lying between them. Germline V lookup: CDR1 LGHNA, CDR2 YSLEER. CDR3 in amino acids: CASSQARPSYNEQFF. CDR3 sequence (DNA): TGCGCCAGCAGCCAAGCCCGGCCCTCCTACAATGAGCAGTTCTTC.

The rearrangement links TRBV18 to TRBJ2-7; 7 bases match TRBD1. V dropped 6 bases and J dropped 0; count of bases not matched to a gene: 2. The CDR3 covers 13 residues. Germline-derived CDR1 and CDR2 are KGHSH and LQKENI. CDR3: CASSTGDSYEQYF. For the CDR3, the DNA is TGTGCCAGCTCTACAGGGGACTCCTACGAGCAGTACTTC.

This clonotype was detected only a few times. CDR3 nucleotides: TGTGCCAGCAGCTCAAAAGCGGGAGGCACAGATACGCAGTATTTT. It translates to CASSSKAGGTDTQYF. The J gene is TRBJ2-3, the V gene TRBV7-2, with 8 bases matching TRBD2. V lost 4 bases and J lost 1; bases outside the gene matches: 4. This CDR3 has 15 residues. The germline V gene has CDR1 SGHTA and CDR2 FQGNSA.

The V gene is TRBV6-1, the J gene TRBJ1-2, with D possibly matching TRBD1 (6 bases). V lost 7 bases to trimming and J lost 4 bases, with 16 bases between them. CDR1 and CDR2 from the germline V gene are MNHNS and SASEGT. The CDR3 sequence is 14 residues long. The DNA of the CDR3 is TGTGCCAGCATCGGTAGGGGCAGGGGCTATGGCTACACCTTC. This encodes CASIGRGRGYGYTF.

J is TRBJ1-1 and V is TRBV7-9; the D gene is possibly TRBD1 (5 bases). This CDR3 is 14 amino acids long. The V end was cut by 1 base, the J end by 5 bases, with 11 bases between. Germline V gives CDR1 SEHNR, CDR2 FQNEAQ (reference sequence). The CDR3: CASSLDGHRTEAFF. The CDR3 nucleotides are TGTGCCAGCAGCTTAGACGGACACCGGACTGAAGCTTTCTTT.